This T cell receptor (beta chain) was retrieved from a study of T cells after yellow fever vaccination. Study observations and caveats: Contaminating bulk clonotypes could be abundant in FACS-sorted repertoires. CD4 and CD8 compartments shared a small share of clonotypes, likely from convergent recombination.

Points on this clonotype: What it recognizes is unknown.

The authors made TCR cDNA by 5'RACE template switching, adding a universal primer site and UMIs. In TCRdb, the 5' RACE reads were re-called with MiXCR into one record per CDR3 protein. The sample records some 560,000 distinct CDR3 sequences, 15% to 20% being singletons. This sequence originates from a young man who received the YFV17D yellow fever vaccine. This specimen was PBMCs, taken 15 days after the yellow fever booster vaccination.

CDR3 in DNA: TGTGCCAGCAGCACCGGGACAGTCAATGAGCAGTTCTTC. Protein sequence: CASSTGTVNEQFF. The chain has TRBV5-4 and TRBJ2-1, with 7 positions matching TRBD1. The junction had 4 bases not matched to a gene; V was cut back by 4 bases and J by 6 bases. The germline CDR1 and CDR2 sequences are SGHNT and YYREEE (reference sequence). The CDR3 sequence is 13 residues long.